This T cell receptor beta chain was retrieved from a study of shared clonotypes between healthy human individuals. General study points: All-four-donor shared clonotypes had higher generation probabilities than non-shared clonotypes did.

In regard to this clone: Its specificity is unknown.

This CDR3 spans 13 amino acids. Germline V gene lookup returns CDR1 MDHEN and CDR2 SYDVKM. V was shortened by 11 bases and J by 0 bases, with 10 bases between the two germline ends. The donor population consisted of healthy HIV-negative adults with no recent acute infections or vaccinations. Here immunoSEQ multiplex PCR was the method, and the copy in TCRdb shows in-frame clones only, minus some. The profile shows about 2.4 million clones, approximately 94% of them singletons. This clonotype was sampled from a man aged 18-30 years in good health. Some clones in this sample may be carry-over from other donors' samples. The rearrangement joins TRBV28 to TRBJ2-2; possibly TRBD2 for D (6 bases). The material sequenced was naive CD4+ T cells from PBMCs. Subset of the sample: CD45RA+ positively selected. The CDR3, as DNA: TGTGCCGCCGGGAGTTCGAACACCGGGGAGCTGTTTTTT. As protein: CAAGSSNTGELFF.